The next 23 T cell receptor beta chains were all read from a single sample in a study of blood T cells in healthy people across ages. It was with a sample-barcoded 5' primer and a J-beta primer mix that a second PCR of roughly 7 to 12 cycles was run. TCRdb re-called the 5' RACE reads through MiXCR, storing one row per CDR3 protein. This table has around 1,700,000 distinct CDR3 sequences, about 30% appearing once. Sequences were obtained from blood. All receptors come from a woman aged 25 to 39 in good health.

Comments on this clonotype: A much larger clone sits a single nucleotide away, making a read error possible. This chain's CDR3 is CSVKRQGGTQYF. CDR3 sequence (DNA): TGCAGCGTTAAGCGCCAGGGTGGGACCCAGTACTTC. The J gene is TRBJ2-5, the V gene TRBV29-1; D may be TRBD1 (5 bases). The germline V gene has CDR1 SQVTM and CDR2 ANQGSEA. The CDR3 contains 12 residues. V was shortened by 5 bases and J by 7 bases, with 14 bases between the two germline ends.

As for this clonotype: Possible read error: a much larger clone is one base away. The chain joins TRBV15 to TRBJ2-7; no firm D call. This CDR3 region has 14 residues. Germline CDR1 LNHNV, CDR2 YYDKDF (reference sequence). In DNA form, the CDR3 reads TGTACCACCAGCAGTTCTCTCCTGAGTGCCGAGCAGTACTTC. Its protein is CTTSSSLLSAEQYF.

In its sample, this clonotype was seen many times. CDR3 region: CSVGGQLDSYEQYF. The CDR3 DNA is TGCAGCGTTGGGGGACAGCTTGACTCCTACGAGCAGTACTTC. V gene TRBV29-1 combines with J gene TRBJ2-7; TRBD1 aligns across 7 bases. CDR3 length: 14 amino acids. In germline, CDR1 is SQVTM, CDR2 ANQGSEA. V gave up 4 bases and J gave up 0 bases; unmatched junction bases: 6.

This clonotype has just a few counts. The chain couples TRBV5-5 to TRBJ2-1; 7 bases are a match to TRBD2. The CDR3 is 16 amino acids. V trimming: 0 bases; J trimming: 6 bases; junction bases outside the gene matches: 9. CDR1 is SGHKS and CDR2 is YYEKEE in the germline V gene (reference sequence). The CDR3 region is CASSLGQRGLSNEQFF. The CDR3 DNA is TGTGCCAGCAGCTTGGGTCAGCGGGGCCTTAGCAATGAGCAGTTCTTC.

The chain links TRBV3-1 to TRBJ2-1, with D tentatively TRBD2 (6 bases). There are 14 residues in the CDR3. Per germline, CDR1 LGHDT and CDR2 YNNKEL (reference sequence). Trimming shortened V by 4 bases and J by 8 bases, and 15 bases separated the two germline ends. The DNA for the CDR3 is TGTGCCAGCAGCCCCCTGGCGGGGATCGATGAGCAGTTCTTC. Its protein product is CASSPLAGIDEQFF.

Written as DNA, the CDR3 is TGCAGTGTCACAGGGGGCGCAGGCCAAGAGACCCAGTACTTC. Its translation is CSVTGGAGQETQYF. V usage is TRBV20-1 and J usage is TRBJ2-5, with 9 bases matching TRBD1. The CDR3 extends over 14 amino acids. The germline gives CDR1 DFQATT, CDR2 SNEGSKA (reference sequence). V trimming: 7 bases; J trimming: 1 base; junction bases outside the gene matches: 7.

This clonotype came up many times. V gene TRBV6-2 or TRBV6-3 combines with J gene TRBJ2-6; D is uncertain. The CDR3 has 13 residues. Trimming took 6 bases from V and 0 from J, leaving 3 bases between them. Germline loops: CDR1 MNHEY, CDR2 SVGEGT. CDR3 bases: TGTGCCAGCAGGTTCTCTGGGGCCAACGTCCTGACTTTC. Its protein product is CASRFSGANVLTF.

The V and J genes are TRBV20-1 and TRBJ2-3; D may be TRBD2 (8 bases). The CDR3 spans 19 residues. V lost 2 bases and J lost 2, with 26 bases in between. CDR1 DFQATT and CDR2 SNEGSKA come from the germline V gene (reference sequence). In DNA form, the CDR3 reads TGCAGTGCTAGATCTTCAGGGGGGGTAGCGGGACCCTTCACAGATACGCAGTATTTT. It is translated as CSARSSGGVAGPFTDTQYF.

The rearrangement uses TRBV30 and TRBJ1-2; D unclear. There are 10 residues in the CDR3. CDR1 and CDR2 from the germline V gene are GTSNPN and SVGIG (reference sequence). Trimming took off 5 bases at V and 8 bases at J, with 9 bases between the two ends. The CDR3 DNA sequence: TGTGCCTGGGAACACAAGGGCTACACCTTC. This encodes CAWEHKGYTF. The full variable domain, with the rest looked up from reference TRBV30 and TRBJ1-2, is SQTIHQWPATLVQPVGSPLSLECTVEGTSNPNLYWYRQAAGRGLQLLFYSVGIGQISSEVPQNLSASRPQDRQFILSSKKLLLSDSGFYLCAWEHKGYTFGSGTRLTVV.

V and J are TRBV7-6 and TRBJ2-2; TRBD2 might be the D (5 bases). Per germline, CDR1 SGHVS and CDR2 FNYEAQ. The germline V and J ends were trimmed by 0 bases and 0 bases, with 8 bases remaining between them. The CDR3 consists of 16 residues. The CDR3 spells CASSLARVPNTGELFF. The CDR3 bases are TGTGCCAGCAGCTTAGCGCGGGTCCCGAACACCGGGGAGCTGTTTTTT.

On this clonotype itself: Germline and junction disagree at one end, which may indicate a read error. This chain uses TRBV12-5 with TRBJ2-1; D might be TRBD1 or TRBD2, each matching 6 bases. The CDR3 runs 14 residues. Germline lookup yields CDR1 LGHNT and CDR2 FRNRAP. Here the CDR3 DNA reads TGTGCTAGTGGAAAGGGGGGTGACTACAATGGGCAGTTCTTC. Translated, it gives CASGKGGDYNGQFF. Looking up the rest from reference TRBV12-5 and TRBJ2-1 gives the full variable domain: DARVTQTPRHKVTEMGQEVTMRCQPILGHNTVFWYRQTMMQGLELLAYFRNRAPLDDSGMPKDRFSAEMPDATLATLKIQPSEPRDSAVYFCASGKGGDYNGQFFGPGTRLTVL.

This clonotype was observed many times. The gene calls are TRBV29-1 and TRBJ2-3; D perhaps matches TRBD2 (6 bases). This CDR3 is 12 amino acids long. V lost 7 bases to trimming and J lost 6 bases, with 14 bases between them. The germline gives CDR1 SQVTM, CDR2 ANQGSEA. CDR3 bases: TGCAGCGGGGAACGAGGGAGGGATACGCAGTATTTT. Its translation: CSGERGRDTQYF.

The CDR3 here is CASTGVENGYTF. As DNA, the CDR3 is TGTGCCAGCACAGGGGTGGAGAATGGCTACACCTTC. This chain joins TRBV6-1 and TRBJ1-2; possible D gene TRBD1, 6 bases. Trimming took 7 bases from V and 6 from J, leaving 12 bases between them. This CDR3 is built from 12 residues. CDR1 is MNHNS, CDR2 SASEGT, per germline.

The table lists this clonotype with a few counts. The rearrangement links TRBV5-5 to TRBJ2-2; 7 bases line up with TRBD1. Germline V gene lookup returns CDR1 SGHKS and CDR2 YYEKEE (reference sequence). This CDR3 region has 16 residues. The V and J ends lost 0 bases and 6 bases, in that order; junction bases with no gene match: 8. CDR3 DNA: TGTGCCAGCAGCTTGGGGCGACAGGGAAGGGCCGGGGAGCTGTTTTTT. This codes for CASSLGRQGRAGELFF.

The chain recombines TRBV19 with TRBJ2-2; D gene unclear. Trimming stripped 10 bases from V and 7 bases from J, with 13 bases between. Germline V gives CDR1 LNHDA, CDR2 SQIVND (reference sequence). This CDR3 spans 12 amino acids. The CDR3, as DNA: TGTGCCACAACCCAGGAATTCGGGGAGCTGTTTTTT. This translates into CATTQEFGELFF.

This clonotype has only a few counts. The chain recombines TRBV14 with TRBJ1-5; D is unclear. Looked up from germline, CDR1 is SGHDN and CDR2 is FVKESK. Between the trimmed V and J ends, which lost 3 bases and 3 bases, there was a span of 9 bases. The CDR3 is made up of 14 amino acids. CDR3 nucleotide sequence: TGTGCCAGCAGCCAGCGAATACCCAATCAGCCCCAGCATTTT. The encoded protein is CASSQRIPNQPQHF.

The chain joins TRBV6-5 to TRBJ2-3; 8 nucleotides align to TRBD2. V trimming: 5 bases; J trimming: 2 bases; junction bases outside the gene matches: 6. Germline V gives CDR1 MNHEY, CDR2 SVGAGI. This CDR3 is built from 15 residues. CDR3 nucleotide sequence: TGTGCCAGCAGTGCACTAGCGGATCTCACAGATACGCAGTATTTT. Its translation is CASSALADLTDTQYF.

This clonotype was seen once. The rearrangement uses TRBV7-9 and TRBJ2-1; the match to TRBD1 covers 8 bases. V lost 4 bases and J lost 10; bases outside the gene matches: 6. The CDR3 has 13 residues. The germline gives CDR1 SEHNR, CDR2 FQNEAQ (reference sequence). CDR3 nucleotide sequence: TGTGCCAGCAGCTCTCCAGGGGGCCTAGAGCAGTTCTTC. Translated: CASSSPGGLEQFF.

On this clonotype: One end of the junction varies from germline; a read error may be responsible. The gene calls are TRBV11-2 and TRBJ2-1; D remains ambiguous. CDR3 length: 17 residues. Germline V lookup: CDR1 SGHAT, CDR2 FQNNGV. CDR3 sequence: CASSLDRVALSHNEQFF. The DNA of the CDR3 is TGTGCCAGCAGCTTAGATCGGGTGGCACTCTCCCACAATGAGCAGTTCTTC.

The chain employs TRBV11-2 and TRBJ2-1, with TRBD1 matching 9 bases. The CDR3 spans 15 residues. CDR1 and CDR2 from the germline V gene are SGHAT and FQNNGV. Losses at the gene ends were 5 bases for V and 4 bases for J; bases not matched to a gene: 6. CDR3 DNA: TGTGCCAGCAGCGTACAGGGGGCCTGGTACAATGAGCAGTTCTTC. Translating it yields CASSVQGAWYNEQFF.

The chain has TRBV6-6 and TRBJ2-3; 8 nucleotides line up with TRBD2. V lost 7 bases, J lost 3 bases, and 6 bases stayed unmatched. The germline V gene has CDR1 MNHNY and CDR2 SVGAGI (reference sequence). The CDR3 consists of 14 residues. In DNA, the CDR3 is TGTGCCAGCACGGGGTCTAGCGGGACAGATACGCAGTATTTT. The encoded protein is CASTGSSGTDTQYF.

This clonotype was observed a handful of times. The chain carries TRBV7-9 and TRBJ1-4; 9 positions match TRBD1. Germline loops: CDR1 SEHNR, CDR2 FQNEAQ (reference sequence). The CDR3 is 20 amino acids. Trimming at V came to 4 bases and at J to 4 bases, leaving 19 bases not matched to a gene. CDR3 sequence: CASSSPSGQGDGGNNEKLFF. The CDR3 nucleotides read TGTGCCAGCAGCTCGCCCTCGGGACAGGGCGACGGGGGAAATAATGAAAAACTGTTTTTT.

This clonotype was seen repeatedly, ten times or more. The genes are TRBV6-6 and TRBJ2-7; the match to TRBD1 covers 8 bases. This CDR3 spans 14 amino acids. Per germline, CDR1 MNHNY and CDR2 SVGAGI (reference sequence). With V trimmed by 7 bases and J by 1 base, 6 bases remained unmatched. In DNA form, the CDR3 reads TGTGCCAGCACCGACAGGGGAGGATCCTACGAGCAGTACTTC. It specifies CASTDRGGSYEQYF.